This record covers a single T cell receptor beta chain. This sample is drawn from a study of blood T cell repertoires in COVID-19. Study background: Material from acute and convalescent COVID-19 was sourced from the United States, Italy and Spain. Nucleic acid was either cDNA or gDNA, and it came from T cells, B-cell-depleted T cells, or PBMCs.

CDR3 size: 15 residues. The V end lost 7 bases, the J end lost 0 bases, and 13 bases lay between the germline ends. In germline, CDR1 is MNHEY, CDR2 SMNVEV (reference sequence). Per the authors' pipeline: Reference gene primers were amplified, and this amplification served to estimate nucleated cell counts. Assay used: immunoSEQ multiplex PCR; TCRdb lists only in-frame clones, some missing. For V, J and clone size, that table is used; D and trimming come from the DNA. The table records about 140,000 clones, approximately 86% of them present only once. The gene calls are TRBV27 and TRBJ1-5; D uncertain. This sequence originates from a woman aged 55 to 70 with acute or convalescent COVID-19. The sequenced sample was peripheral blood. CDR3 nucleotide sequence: TGTGCCAGCACCTATAAGGGAGGTAGCAATCAGCCCCAGCATTTT. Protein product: CASTYKGGSNQPQHF.